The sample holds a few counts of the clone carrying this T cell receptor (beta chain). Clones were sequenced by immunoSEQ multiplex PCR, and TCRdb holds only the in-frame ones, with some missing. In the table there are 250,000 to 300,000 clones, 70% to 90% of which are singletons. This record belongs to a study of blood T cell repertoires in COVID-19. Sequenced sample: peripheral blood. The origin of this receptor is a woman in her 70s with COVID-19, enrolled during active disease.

CDR3 sequence: CASTGGRTEAFF. In DNA, the CDR3 is TGTGCCAGCACAGGGGGAAGAACTGAAGCTTTCTTT. This sequence joins TRBV2 and TRBJ1-1; TRBD1 matches 7 bases. CDR1 and CDR2 (germline): SNHLY, FYNNEI. CDR3 length: 12 residues. The V and J ends lost 7 bases and 5 bases, in that order; junction bases with no gene match: 4.